The entry below gives a single T cell receptor beta chain sequence along with its context. Next came a second PCR, run for roughly 6 to 11 cycles, which used a sample-barcoded 5' primer along with a J-beta primer mix. MiXCR, run by TCRdb on the 5' RACE reads, gives a single entry per CDR3 protein. This sample carries 800,000 to 950,000 distinct CDR3 sequences, about 48% of them seen once, and the ten largest clones take roughly 13%. Trimming stripped 1 base from V and 9 bases from J, with 9 bases between. The CDR3 spans 12 residues. Germline-derived CDR1 and CDR2 are LGHDT and YNNKEL (reference sequence). The data were taken from a study of blood T cells in healthy people across ages.

Specimen: blood. The source is a man younger than 45 in good health. V usage is TRBV3-1 and J usage is TRBJ1-1; D gene uncertain. CDR3 loop: CASSQGYGKAFF. For the CDR3, the DNA is TGTGCCAGCAGCCAAGGGTATGGAAAAGCTTTCTTT. Looking up the rest from reference TRBV3-1 and TRBJ1-1 gives the full variable domain: DTAVSQTPKYLVTQMGNDKSIKCEQNLGHDTMYWYKQDSKKFLKIMFSYNNKELIINETVPNRFSPKSPDKAHLNLHINSLELGDSAVYFCASSQGYGKAFFGQGTRLTVV.